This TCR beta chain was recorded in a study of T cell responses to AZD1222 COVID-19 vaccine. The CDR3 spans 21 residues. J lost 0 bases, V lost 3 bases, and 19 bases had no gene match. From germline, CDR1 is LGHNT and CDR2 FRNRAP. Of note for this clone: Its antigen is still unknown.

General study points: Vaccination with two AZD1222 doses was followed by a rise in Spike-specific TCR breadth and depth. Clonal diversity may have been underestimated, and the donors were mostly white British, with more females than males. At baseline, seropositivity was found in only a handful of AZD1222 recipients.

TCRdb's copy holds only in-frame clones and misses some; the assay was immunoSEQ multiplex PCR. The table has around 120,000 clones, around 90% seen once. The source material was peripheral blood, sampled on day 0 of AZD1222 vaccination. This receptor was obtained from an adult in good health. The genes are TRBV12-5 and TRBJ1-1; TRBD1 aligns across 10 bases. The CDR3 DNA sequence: TGTGCTAGTGGTTTTACCCAATTAAGCGGGACAGGGGATGGGATGAACACTGAAGCTTTCTTT. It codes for CASGFTQLSGTGDGMNTEAFF.